This T cell receptor (beta chain) was obtained from a study of blood T cells in healthy people across ages. Turning to the study itself: Roughly one uniquely barcoded beta molecule per two T cells was captured. The study, taken as a whole, reports: Long-lived donors carried more naive CD4+ cells and greater diversity than aged donors. TCR beta diversity was tightly associated with the proportion of naive T cells.

Note on this clonotype: Its target is not known.

CDR3 length equals 15 residues. Germline assignment: CDR1 SGHRS and CDR2 YFSETQ. With 7 bases removed from V and 2 bases from J, the gap between germline ends came to 15 bases. The second PCR ran about 6 to 12 cycles with a sample-barcoded 5' primer and J-beta primers. The template-switch adaptor was a 5' adaptor with 12 random nucleotides. It tagged each cDNA molecule. One entry per CDR3 protein results from TCRdb running MiXCR on the 5' RACE reads. This table holds around 1,500,000 distinct CDR3 sequences, under 30% found once. The rearrangement uses TRBV5-1 and TRBJ2-2, with TRBD1 as a possible D gene (6 bases). This receptor was taken from a woman between 25 and 40 years old in good health. The sample consisted of blood. The CDR3, as DNA: TGCGCCAGCTTGGGGGCCGGGACCAACACCGGGGAGCTGTTTTTT. Amino acids: CASLGAGTNTGELFF.